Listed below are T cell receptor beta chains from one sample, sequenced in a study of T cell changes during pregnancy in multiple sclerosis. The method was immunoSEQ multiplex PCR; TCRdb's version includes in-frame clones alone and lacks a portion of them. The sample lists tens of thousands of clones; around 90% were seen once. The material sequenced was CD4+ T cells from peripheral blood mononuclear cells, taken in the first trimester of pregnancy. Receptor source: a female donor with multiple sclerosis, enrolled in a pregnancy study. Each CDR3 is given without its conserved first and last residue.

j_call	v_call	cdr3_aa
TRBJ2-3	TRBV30	AWSTGSPTDTQY
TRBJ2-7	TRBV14	ANEQGYSYEQY
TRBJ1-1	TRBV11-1	ASSLWQGNTEAF
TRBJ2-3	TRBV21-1	ASSPRTSGTSTDTQY
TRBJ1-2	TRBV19	ASRGGDYGYT
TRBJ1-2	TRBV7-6	ASSLVGGPQTGGYT
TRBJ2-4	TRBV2	ASSPRGGRTKNIQY
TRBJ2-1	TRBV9	ASNTGGGHISYNEQF
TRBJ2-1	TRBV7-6	ASSLASGGAVSYNEQF
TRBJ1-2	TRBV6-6	ASSSGSKLFYGYT
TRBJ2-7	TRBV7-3	ASSFHASSYEQY
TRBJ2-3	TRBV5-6	ASRDRGGADTQY
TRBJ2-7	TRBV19	ASSLDREGYEQY
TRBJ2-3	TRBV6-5	ASSFPGGQTDTQY
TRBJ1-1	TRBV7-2	ASSLHQNTEAF
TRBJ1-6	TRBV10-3	AISESTGGGRYNSPLH
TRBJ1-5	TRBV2	ASQRDSRTNQPQH
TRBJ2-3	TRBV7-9	ASSFQSGSTDTQY
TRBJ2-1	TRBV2	ASSLEVEQF
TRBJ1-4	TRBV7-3	ASSPEANMAGNYLATNEKLF
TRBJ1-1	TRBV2	ASSRGKVWTEAF
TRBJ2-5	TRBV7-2	ASSRDRTQETQY
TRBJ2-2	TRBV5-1	ASMWLTGGVTGELF
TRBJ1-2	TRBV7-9	ASSFLQGAYGYT
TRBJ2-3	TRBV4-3	ASSQVGGATDTQY
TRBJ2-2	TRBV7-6	ASSLKRGGTGELF
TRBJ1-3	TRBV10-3	AIRPSGTSSGNTIY
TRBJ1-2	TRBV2	ATAGQVYGYT
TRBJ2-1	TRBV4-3	ASSSGRMGLAAADYNEQF